Listed here are 20 T cell receptor beta chains from one sample, sequenced in a study of blood T cell repertoires in COVID-19. Clones were read by immunoSEQ multiplex PCR, and TCRdb kept only the in-frame ones, dropping some. The table records more than 200,000 clones, about 87% of them present only once. Sequenced input: peripheral blood. Receptors were obtained from a man younger than 45 with COVID-19, enrolled during active disease.

The rearrangement joins TRBV5-1 to TRBJ2-5, with a weak D call TRBD1 (6 bases). Germline assignment: CDR1 SGHRS and CDR2 YFSETQ. This CDR3 spans 15 amino acids. The germline V and J ends were trimmed by 2 bases and 1 base, with 12 bases remaining between them. CDR3 protein: CASSLTAGAQETQYF. CDR3 coding DNA: TGCGCCAGCAGCTTAACCGCAGGGGCCCAAGAGACCCAGTACTTC.

This chain uses TRBV20-1 with TRBJ1-1, with a possible D match to TRBD1 (6 bases). The V end was cut by 3 bases, the J end by 4 bases, with 15 bases between. Germline CDR1 reads DFQATT; CDR2 reads SNEGSKA (reference sequence). The CDR3 runs to 14 residues. CDR3: CSASSPQGATEAFF. The CDR3 bases are TGCAGTGCTAGTAGCCCACAGGGTGCCACTGAAGCTTTCTTT.

This chain uses TRBV9 with TRBJ1-4; D ambiguous. Looked up from germline, CDR1 is SGDLS and CDR2 is YYNGEE. This CDR3 has 13 amino acids. V was pared by 10 bases and J by 8 bases, with 18 bases between. CDR3 loop: CASTRGNGEKLFF. CDR3 nucleotide sequence: TGTGCCTCAACCCGCGGGAATGGAGAAAAACTGTTTTTT.

V and J are TRBV27 and TRBJ1-1, with a tentative D call TRBD1 (6 bases). The CDR3 loop spans 15 amino acids. Trimming left V 6 bases short and J 2 bases short, with 16 bases between. Germline lookup yields CDR1 MNHEY and CDR2 SMNVEV (reference sequence). The CDR3 loop is CASSRQQGPNTEAFF. The DNA of the CDR3 is TGTGCCAGCAGCCGCCAACAGGGACCTAACACTGAAGCTTTCTTT.

The table lists this clone with a few counts. The chain has TRBV2 and TRBJ1-5, with a tentative D call TRBD1 (6 bases). Germline-derived CDR1 and CDR2 are SNHLY and FYNNEI. Trimming removed 4 bases from V and 4 bases from J, with 14 bases in between. The CDR3 extends over 15 amino acids. The CDR3 here is CASSGLTGGNQPQHF. The CDR3 DNA reads as TGTGCCAGCAGTGGCCTGACAGGTGGGAATCAGCCCCAGCATTTT.

The chain uses TRBV11-2 and TRBJ2-1; a possible D gene is TRBD2 (5 bases). CDR3 length: 14 amino acids. Between the trimmed V and J ends, which lost 1 base and 4 bases, there was a span of 8 bases. Germline assignment: CDR1 SGHAT and CDR2 FQNNGV. The CDR3 here is CASSLVRGYNEQFF. DNA for the CDR3: TGTGCCAGCAGCTTAGTTAGAGGGTACAATGAGCAGTTCTTC.

Comment on this clone: The conserved final phenylalanine or tryptophan is absent from the CDR3, which likely points to a read error. The rearrangement links TRBV28 to TRBJ1-3; weak D call: TRBD1 (6 bases). The CDR3 spans 16 residues. Trimming removed 6 bases at V and 0 bases at J, with 15 bases between. The germline CDR1 and CDR2 sequences are MDHEN and SYDVKM. The CDR3 is CASSPTGTFSGNTIYL. The CDR3 coding sequence is TGTGCCAGCAGCCCCACAGGGACCTTCTCTGGAAACACCATATATCTT.

The chain recombines TRBV28 with TRBJ1-2; perhaps TRBD1 as D (5 bases). Germline V gives CDR1 MDHEN, CDR2 SYDVKM. The CDR3 sequence is 14 residues long. Trimming took off 4 bases at V and 4 bases at J, with 13 bases between the two ends. The CDR3 is CASSSLDIPYGYTF. For the CDR3, the DNA is TGTGCCAGCAGTTCCCTGGACATTCCCTATGGCTACACCTTC.

The V call is TRBV5-1, the J call TRBJ2-7, with D tentatively TRBD2 (5 bases). The V end was cut by 1 base, the J end by 3 bases, with 11 bases between. This CDR3 is built from 14 residues. Looked up from germline, CDR1 is SGHRS and CDR2 is YFSETQ. This CDR3 is CASSLPGSYYEQYF. As DNA, the CDR3 is TGCGCCAGCAGCTTGCCGGGGTCTTACTACGAGCAGTACTTC.

This clone was detected a few times. The sample contains more than one DNA sequence encoding this CDR3. V and J are TRBV7-2 and TRBJ2-5; 11 bases agree with TRBD2. CDR3 length: 16 amino acids. Trimming removed 3 bases from V and 5 bases from J; junction bases left unmatched: 8. Germline V gene sequence: CDR1 SGHTA, CDR2 FQGNSA. The CDR3 protein is CASSFLSSGRGETQYF. As DNA, the CDR3 is TGTGCCAGCAGCTTCCTGAGTAGCGGGAGGGGGGAGACCCAGTACTTC. Based on the CDR3 plus reference TRBV7-2 and TRBJ2-5, the full variable domain is GAGVSQSPSNKVTEKGKDVELRCDPISGHTALYWYRQSLGQGLEFLIYFQGNSAPDKSGLPSDRFSAERTGGSVSTLTIQRTQQEDSAVYLCASSFLSSGRGETQYFGPGTRLLVL.

This chain connects TRBV18 to TRBJ2-7, with 7 positions matching TRBD2. Germline assignment: CDR1 KGHSH and CDR2 LQKENI. With V trimmed by 2 bases and J by 4 bases, 11 bases remained unmatched. This CDR3 comprises 16 residues. CDR3 nucleotide sequence: TGTGCCAGCTCACCAGTCGGGCTAGCGGAACCTTACGAGCAGTACTTC. Encoded protein: CASSPVGLAEPYEQYF.

A single count supports this clone. The chain combines TRBV29-1 with TRBJ1-6; the match to TRBD1 covers 8 bases. The germline CDR1 and CDR2 sequences are SQVTM and ANQGSEA. CDR3 length: 13 residues. Trimming cost V 5 bases and J 9 bases; bases outside gene matches: 6. The CDR3: CSVQGQGGSPLHF. CDR3 sequence (DNA): TGCAGCGTTCAAGGACAGGGAGGTTCACCCCTCCACTTT.

The chain uses TRBV19 and TRBJ1-6, with TRBD1 matching over 8 bases. The CDR3 spans 14 residues. V lost 5 bases to trimming and J lost 15 bases; unmatched junction nucleotides: 12. Germline V gene data show CDR1 as LNHDA and CDR2 as SQIVND (reference sequence). The CDR3 DNA reads TGTGCCAGTAGTGGAATCCCGACAGGGGTAGGCCTCCACTTT. Residues: CASSGIPTGVGLHF.

The J gene is TRBJ1-6, the V gene TRBV7-3, with a tentative D call TRBD1 (6 bases). This CDR3 spans 16 amino acids. The V gene's germline CDR1 is SGHTA and CDR2 FQGTGA. V lost 5 bases to trimming and J lost 6 bases, with 17 bases between them. The CDR3 spells CASSLTVRGPNSPLHF. In DNA form, the CDR3 reads TGTGCCAGCAGCCTTACCGTCAGGGGCCCTAATTCACCCCTCCACTTT.

This clone was counted only a few times. V and J are TRBV9 and TRBJ2-5; TRBD2 aligns across 7 bases. V dropped 3 bases and J dropped 2; count of bases not matched to a gene: 1. Germline loops: CDR1 SGDLS, CDR2 YYNGEE. This CDR3 contains 13 residues. CDR3 coding DNA: TGTGCCAGCAGCGCCGGGGGGCAAGAGACCCAGTACTTC. Protein product: CASSAGGQETQYF.

The V call is TRBV7-8, the J call TRBJ1-2; D unclear. CDR3 length equals 14 residues. The V gene's germline CDR1 is SGHVS and CDR2 FQNEAQ. V lost 5 bases and J 8 bases, leaving 18 bases between the germline ends. The CDR3, as DNA: TGTGCCAGCAGCCCATTAGGGCCAGGAGGGGGCTACACCTTC. Translating gives CASSPLGPGGGYTF.

The rearrangement links TRBV6-2 or TRBV6-3 to TRBJ1-1; maybe TRBD1 (5 bases). V was pared by 1 base and J by 5 bases, with 17 bases between. Germline V lookup: CDR1 MNHEY, CDR2 SVGEGT. This CDR3 region has 16 residues. The CDR3 protein is CASSYLSGLLGTEAFF. The CDR3 DNA reads as TGTGCCAGCAGTTACTTATCGGGACTCCTGGGGACTGAAGCTTTCTTT.

Here the CDR3 reads CASSLGGFASGANVLTF. In nucleotides, the CDR3 is TGTGCCAGCAGCTTGGGAGGTTTTGCCTCTGGGGCCAACGTCCTGACTTTC. The rearrangement links TRBV5-4 to TRBJ2-6, with D hard to call. CDR3 size: 17 residues. Between the trimmed V and J ends, which lost 0 bases and 0 bases, there was a span of 10 bases. Germline-derived CDR1 and CDR2 are SGHNT and YYREEE (reference sequence).

The chain couples TRBV18 to TRBJ2-1, with 10 bases that match TRBD2. The germline CDR1 and CDR2 sequences are KGHSH and LQKENI. The CDR3 has 15 amino acids. V was clipped by 4 bases and J by 4 bases; unmatched bases: 4. The CDR3 spells CASSQVAGGYNEQFF. CDR3 coding DNA: TGTGCCAGCTCACAGGTAGCGGGAGGTTACAATGAGCAGTTCTTC.

The chain is built from TRBV24-1 and TRBJ2-6, with 8 bases aligning to TRBD1. V gave up 4 bases and J gave up 4 bases; unmatched junction bases: 14. In germline, CDR1 is KGHDR, CDR2 SFDVKD. This CDR3 contains 19 residues. The CDR3 DNA sequence: TGTGCCACCAGTGACCCCCTTACGGACAGGGCTTCCGGGGCCAACGTCCTGACTTTC. This gives the protein CATSDPLTDRASGANVLTF.